The 11 T cell receptor beta chains below all came from one sample that was sequenced in a study of T cells in Graves' hyperthyroidism and ophthalmopathy. Regions amplified from RNA transcripts were the TCR beta CDR3 regions. Primed by the HTBI set, a first-round RT-PCR was run on the TCR CDR3. TCRdb reprocessed the multiplex PCR reads via MiXCR and lists one record per CDR3 protein. The sample contains about 640,000 distinct CDR3 sequences, less than 25% of which appear only once. Sequencing input: blood. These receptors came from a man under 40 with Graves' ophthalmopathy.

The DNA for the CDR3 is TGTGCCAGCAGCGTAGGGTTCGGGGGCAGCTACAATGAGCAGTTCTTC. Translated: CASSVGFGGSYNEQFF. The V and J genes are TRBV9 and TRBJ2-1; the D call may be TRBD1 or TRBD2 (6 bases each). V lost 0 bases and J lost 3, with 13 bases in between. The CDR3 has 16 residues. Germline V gene data show CDR1 as SGDLS and CDR2 as YYNGEE.

The CDR3: CASSLGVVRAGGDEQFF. CDR3 bases: TGTGCCAGCAGCCTCGGAGTCGTCAGAGCGGGAGGGGATGAGCAGTTCTTC. V gene TRBV3-1 combines with J gene TRBJ2-1; 10 nucleotides align to TRBD2. This CDR3 has 17 amino acids. After removal of 4 bases from V and 8 bases from J, the junction contained 14 bases not matched to a gene. Germline CDR1 reads LGHDT; CDR2 reads YNNKEL (reference sequence).

The chain combines TRBV4-1 with TRBJ2-7; 7 nucleotides agree with TRBD1. V shed 1 base and J 5 bases; nucleotides not matched to a gene: 8. The germline V gene encodes CDR1 MGHRA and CDR2 YSYEKL. The CDR3 has 15 residues. CDR3 sequence: CASSQGIQGVHEQYF. Written as DNA, the CDR3 is TGCGCCAGCAGCCAAGGGATTCAGGGGGTCCACGAGCAGTACTTC.

The chain links TRBV6-1 to TRBJ2-3; TRBD2 matches at 10 bases. Germline V gene lookup returns CDR1 MNHNS and CDR2 SASEGT. The CDR3 loop spans 16 amino acids. V was clipped by 2 bases and J by 1 base; unmatched bases: 3. Here the CDR3 reads CASSEFGLAGTDTQYF. CDR3 coding DNA: TGTGCCAGCAGTGAATTCGGACTAGCGGGCACAGATACGCAGTATTTT.

This clonotype appeared a few times. V usage is TRBV2 and J usage is TRBJ2-4; D gene unclear. CDR1 is SNHLY, CDR2 FYNNEI, per germline. The CDR3 loop spans 12 amino acids. Trimming stripped 4 bases from V and 3 bases from J, with 4 bases between. The CDR3 loop reads CASSVLKNIQYF. The CDR3 region has the DNA TGTGCCAGCAGTGTTCTCAAAAACATTCAGTACTTC. Full variable domain (remainder filled in from reference TRBV2 and TRBJ2-4): EPEVTQTPSHQVTQMGQEVILRCVPISNHLYFYWYRQILGQKVEFLVSFYNNEISEKSEIFDDQFSVERPDGSNFTLKIRSTKLEDSAMYFCASSVLKNIQYFGAGTRLSVL.

The CDR3 DNA reads TGTGCCAGCAGCTCGAAGTACTCGGGCCGCGAGCAGTACTTC. This translates into CASSSKYSGREQYF. This sequence joins TRBV7-8 and TRBJ2-7; D gene uncertain. Between the trimmed V and J ends, which lost 4 bases and 6 bases, there was a span of 16 bases. CDR3 length: 14 amino acids. CDR1 is SGHVS, CDR2 FQNEAQ, per germline.

This clonotype was recorded many times. The V gene is TRBV2, the J gene TRBJ2-3; D perhaps matches TRBD2 (5 bases). Trimming pared 5 bases from V and 2 bases from J, leaving 23 bases between. The CDR3 sequence is 18 residues long. Germline CDR1 SNHLY, CDR2 FYNNEI. Written as DNA, the CDR3 is TGTGCCAGCAGTCCCCCTCCTTTACTTAGCGAACACACAGATACGCAGTATTTT. Residues: CASSPPPLLSEHTDTQYF.

The chain links TRBV19 to TRBJ1-2; 12 bases agree with TRBD1. The CDR3 has 14 residues. Germline trimming cut 3 bases from V and 7 bases from J; bases unmatched to any gene: 3. Germline CDR1 reads LNHDA; CDR2 reads SQIVND (reference sequence). CDR3 residues: CASSMGTGGIGYTF. The CDR3 DNA reads TGTGCCAGTAGTATGGGGACAGGGGGCATTGGCTACACCTTC.

This chain joins TRBV7-9 and TRBJ2-1, with 7 bases that match TRBD2. CDR3 size: 14 residues. CDR1 and CDR2 from the germline V gene are SEHNR and FQNEAQ (reference sequence). The V gene end was trimmed by 5 bases and the J gene end by 3 bases; junction bases not matched to a gene: 4. As DNA, the CDR3 is TGTGCCAGCAGCCCGGGGGGTTTCTACAATGAGCAGTTCTTC. The encoded protein is CASSPGGFYNEQFF.

V gene TRBV9 combines with J gene TRBJ2-3; D gene uncertain. Per the germline V gene, CDR1 is SGDLS and CDR2 is YYNGEE. The CDR3 covers 14 residues. The germline V and J ends were trimmed by 0 bases and 4 bases, with 9 bases remaining between them. The DNA for the CDR3 is TGTGCCAGCAGCGTAGGGACGGGCCCAGATACGCAGTATTTT. It codes for CASSVGTGPDTQYF.

The chain links TRBV18 to TRBJ1-1; 8 nucleotides agree with TRBD1. Germline V gene data show CDR1 as KGHSH and CDR2 as LQKENI. This CDR3 has 15 amino acids. Trimming took 0 bases from V and 7 from J; bases not matched to a gene: 7. The CDR3 DNA reads TGTGCCAGCTCACCACCAAGTCAGGGGGCTTTTGAAGCTTTCTTT. Amino acid sequence: CASSPPSQGAFEAFF.